This T cell receptor (beta chain) was found in a study of response to subunit inactivated influenza vaccine. The J segment lost 1 base and the V segment lost 3 bases, leaving 5 bases of the junction unmatched. Germline V gene data show CDR1 as GTSNPN and CDR2 as SVGIG (reference sequence). CDR3 length: 14 residues. Points from the study as a whole: Authors suggested each seasonal flu vaccination may recruit only limited numbers of new T cells.

TCRdb called the RT-PCR reads again in MiXCR, with one record for every CDR3 protein. This repertoire shows 250,000 to 350,000 distinct CDR3 sequences, 20% to 25% found once; its top ten account for 10% to 13%. On this clonotype itself: No antigen is known for it.

This clonotype was obtained from a man aged 50 to 75 who received an inactivated influenza vaccine. V and J are TRBV30 and TRBJ1-2; 7 bases align to TRBD1. This specimen consisted of PBMCs from blood, obtained around 22 months after vaccination. The CDR3: CAWSEGGLNYGYTF. The CDR3 nucleotides read TGTGCCTGGAGCGAAGGGGGCCTTAACTATGGCTACACCTTC.